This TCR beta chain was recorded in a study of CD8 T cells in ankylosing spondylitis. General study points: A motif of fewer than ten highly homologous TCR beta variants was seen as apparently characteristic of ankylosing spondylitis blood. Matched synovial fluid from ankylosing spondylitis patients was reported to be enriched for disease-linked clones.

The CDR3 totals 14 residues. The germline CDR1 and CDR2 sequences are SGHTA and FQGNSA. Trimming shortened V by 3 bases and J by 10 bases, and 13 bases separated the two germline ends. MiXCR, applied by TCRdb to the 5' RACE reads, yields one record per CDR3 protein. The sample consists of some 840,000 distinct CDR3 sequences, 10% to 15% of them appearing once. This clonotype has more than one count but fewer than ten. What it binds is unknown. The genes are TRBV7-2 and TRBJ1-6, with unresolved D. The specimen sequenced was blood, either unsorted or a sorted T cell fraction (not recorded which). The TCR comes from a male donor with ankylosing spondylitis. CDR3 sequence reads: CASSLESHESPLHF. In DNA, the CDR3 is TGTGCCAGCAGCTTGGAGTCCCACGAATCACCCCTCCACTTT.